The next 32 T cell receptor beta chains were all read from a single sample in a study of blood T cell repertoires in COVID-19. Data came from immunoSEQ multiplex PCR; TCRdb stores just in-frame clones and leaves some out. The table has roughly 380,000 clones, about 90% seen once; the top ten hold about 2.7%. Sequencing input: PBMCs or T cells enriched from blood (not recorded which). The receptors stem from a young woman who had recovered from COVID-19.

This clone was detected only a few times. The CDR3 reads CASSRQDSGANVLTF. The DNA of the CDR3 is TGTGCCAGCAGCCGACAGGACTCTGGGGCCAACGTCCTGACTTTC. The chain couples TRBV3-1 (or the pseudogene TRBV3-2) to TRBJ2-6; the D gene is possibly TRBD1 (6 bases). Between the trimmed V and J ends, which lost 4 bases and 0 bases, there was a span of 7 bases. Germline CDR1 reads LGHDT; CDR2 reads YNNKEL (reference sequence). This CDR3 contains 15 residues.

This clone was counted once. The J gene is TRBJ2-5, the V gene TRBV20-1; weak D call: TRBD2 (7 bases). The germline V gene has CDR1 DFQATT and CDR2 SNEGSKA (reference sequence). This CDR3 comprises 15 residues. The ends were cut back, 3 bases at V and 4 bases at J, with 18 bases in the middle. DNA of the CDR3: TGCAGTGCTAGTGGAGGGGGAGGGTCGGGAGAGACCCAGTACTTC. Protein: CSASGGGGSGETQYF.

The chain joins TRBV9 to TRBJ1-1; TRBD1 might be the D (5 bases). The CDR3 length is 15 residues. Germline-derived CDR1 and CDR2 are SGDLS and YYNGEE. The V and J ends lost 2 bases and 1 base respectively, with 12 bases between them. CDR3: CASSVNSGPNTEAFF. The CDR3 nucleotides read TGTGCCAGCAGCGTTAATTCAGGGCCGAACACTGAAGCTTTCTTT. Variable domain in full (rest from reference TRBV9 and TRBJ1-1): DSGVTQTPKHLITATGQRVTLRCSPRSGDLSVYWYQQSLDQGLQFLIQYYNGEERAKGNILERFSAQQFPDLHSELNLSSLELGDSALYFCASSVNSGPNTEAFFGQGTRLTVV.

This clone was observed a handful of times. Here the CDR3 DNA reads TGTGCCAGCAGCTTAGAGTCTACTGCTTTGGGCTACACCTTC. Amino acids: CASSLESTALGYTF. This sequence joins TRBV7-9 and TRBJ1-2; no clear D. The germline V and J ends were trimmed by 1 base and 8 bases, with 14 bases remaining between them. This CDR3 spans 14 amino acids. Germline loops: CDR1 SEHNR, CDR2 FQNEAQ (reference sequence).

The chain carries TRBV10-3 and TRBJ1-1, with D perhaps matching TRBD1 (6 bases). This CDR3 region has 13 residues. Per germline, CDR1 ENHRY and CDR2 SYGVKD. The germline V and J ends were trimmed by 6 bases and 1 base, with 9 bases remaining between them. The CDR3 loop reads CAIRPGQNTEAFF. In DNA, the CDR3 is TGTGCCATCAGGCCGGGACAGAACACTGAAGCTTTCTTT.

The rearrangement uses TRBV5-1 and TRBJ2-3, with TRBD2 matching 8 bases. CDR3 length: 16 residues. With 2 bases clipped from V and 6 bases from J, the junction kept 11 bases outside the gene matches. Germline CDR1 and CDR2: SGHRS and YFSETQ. The CDR3 region is CASSLGREATWDTQYF. The CDR3 DNA reads as TGCGCCAGCAGCTTAGGGCGGGAGGCGACGTGGGATACGCAGTATTTT.

The V call is TRBV5-8, the J call TRBJ1-5; D is uncertain. The V gene lost 3 bases and the J gene lost 5 bases, with 15 bases spanning the gap. CDR1 is SGHTS, CDR2 YDEGEE, per germline. This CDR3 is 15 amino acids long. Written as DNA, the CDR3 is TGTGCCAGCAGCTGGCGGCCCGGGAGGGATCAGCCCCAGCATTTT. Protein: CASSWRPGRDQPQHF.

This rearrangement joins TRBV10-3 to TRBJ1-3, with D possibly TRBD1 on 6 matching bases. Germline assignment: CDR1 ENHRY and CDR2 SYGVKD. Deletions cut 7 bases from V and 0 bases from J, with 13 bases between. There are 15 residues in the CDR3. DNA for the CDR3: TGTGCCATCAAGCGGGACATCAGCTCTGGAAACACCATATATTTT. Its protein is CAIKRDISSGNTIYF.

J is TRBJ1-1 and V is TRBV14; D is possibly TRBD1 (6 bases). This CDR3 comprises 15 residues. V lost 6 bases, J lost 5 bases, and 19 bases lay in between. Germline CDR1 is SGHDN and CDR2 is FVKESK. The CDR3 DNA is TGTGCCAGCAGTCCGCTTGACAGGCGCGAAACTGAAGCTTTCTTT. This translates into CASSPLDRRETEAFF.

The chain couples TRBV19 to TRBJ1-1; 10 nucleotides align to TRBD1. The CDR3 has 17 amino acids. Germline V gene sequence: CDR1 LNHDA, CDR2 SQIVND (reference sequence). V shed 4 bases, J shed 3 bases, and the junction held 11 bases outside the gene matches. Here the CDR3 DNA reads TGTGCCAGTAGTACCGTCCCGGGACAGGGGACGCACACTGAAGCTTTCTTT. Encoded protein: CASSTVPGQGTHTEAFF. Full variable domain (outside the CDR3, taken from reference TRBV19 and TRBJ1-1): DGGITQSPKYLFRKEGQNVTLSCEQNLNHDAMYWYRQDPGQGLRLIYYSQIVNDFQKGDIAEGYSVSREKKESFPLTVTSAQKNPTAFYLCASSTVPGQGTHTEAFFGQGTRLTVV.

This chain joins TRBV18 and TRBJ1-1; 9 bases line up with TRBD1. The CDR3 runs 15 residues. V shed 1 base and J 7 bases; nucleotides not matched to a gene: 7. Looked up from germline, CDR1 is KGHSH and CDR2 is LQKENI. The CDR3 DNA follows: TGTGCCAGCTCACCACAGAAAGGACAGGGGAGTGAAGCTTTCTTT. This gives the protein CASSPQKGQGSEAFF.

The chain links TRBV5-1 to TRBJ2-1; 15 nucleotides align to TRBD2. This CDR3 is built from 15 residues. Unmatched junction bases numbered 7, after V lost 5 bases and J lost 10 bases. The germline gives CDR1 SGHRS, CDR2 YFSETQ. CDR3 in amino acids: CASRGTGTSGREQFF. The CDR3 DNA reads as TGCGCCAGCAGAGGAACAGGGACTAGCGGGAGGGAGCAGTTCTTC.

The chain has TRBV7-6 and TRBJ1-5; 7 nucleotides align to TRBD1. CDR3 length equals 16 residues. The V gene's germline CDR1 is SGHVS and CDR2 FNYEAQ. V gave up 5 bases and J gave up 3 bases; unmatched junction bases: 10. DNA for the CDR3: TGTGCCAGCAGCCAACAGGGGCGGGCCTTCAATCAGCCCCAGCATTTT. This codes for CASSQQGRAFNQPQHF.

The rearrangement links TRBV4-2 to TRBJ2-5; a possible D gene is TRBD2 (5 bases). Germline V gene data show CDR1 as LGHNA and CDR2 as YNFKEQ. The ends were cut back, 4 bases at V and 0 bases at J, with 27 bases in the middle. The CDR3 is made up of 20 amino acids. DNA for the CDR3: TGTGCCAGCAGCCTTCGCGTGGGTTTTGGGGAGAACATGGACCAAGAGACCCAGTACTTC. Translated, it gives CASSLRVGFGENMDQETQYF.

The chain links TRBV27 to TRBJ2-1; 8 bases fit TRBD2. Trimming cost V 5 bases and J 4 bases; bases outside gene matches: 7. The CDR3 has 15 amino acids. Germline V gene sequence: CDR1 MNHEY, CDR2 SMNVEV (reference sequence). The CDR3 protein is CASSQFERGYNEQFF. CDR3 coding DNA: TGTGCCAGCAGTCAATTTGAGCGGGGGTACAATGAGCAGTTCTTC.

J is TRBJ2-3 and V is TRBV7-6, with D possibly TRBD2 on 7 matching bases. This CDR3 has 16 residues. V gave up 0 bases and J gave up 2 bases, with 12 bases separating them. Germline V gene data show CDR1 as SGHVS and CDR2 as FNYEAQ. CDR3 in DNA: TGTGCCAGCAGCTTAGCGGGGGGGCCGGTCACAGATACGCAGTATTTT. Its translation: CASSLAGGPVTDTQYF.

The V and J genes are TRBV5-4 and TRBJ2-7; a possible D gene is TRBD2 (6 bases). V dropped 4 bases and J dropped 0 bases, with 11 bases sitting between them. The germline V gene encodes CDR1 SGHNT and CDR2 YYREEE (reference sequence). The CDR3 is 14 residues long. The CDR3 reads CASSPGVGSYEQYF. The CDR3 region has the DNA TGTGCCAGCAGCCCGGGAGTGGGCTCCTACGAGCAGTACTTC.

The gene calls are TRBV7-9 and TRBJ2-1; TRBD2 aligns across 7 bases. CDR1 SEHNR and CDR2 FQNEAQ come from the germline V gene (reference sequence). V shed 5 bases, J shed 9 bases, and the junction held 13 bases outside the gene matches. The CDR3 contains 15 residues. The CDR3 bases are TGTGCCAGCAGCCGTAGCGGGTCTAGCTGGGGTGAGCAGTTCTTC. Its protein is CASSRSGSSWGEQFF.

J is TRBJ1-2 and V is TRBV25-1; D is possibly TRBD1 (6 bases). Trimming took 3 bases from V and 5 from J, leaving 13 bases between them. There are 14 residues in the CDR3. Germline V lookup: CDR1 MGHDK, CDR2 SYGVNS. The CDR3 nucleotides are TGTGCCAGCAGTGAGGGCAGGGGCCTTTATGGCTACACCTTC. Protein product: CASSEGRGLYGYTF.

This clone was recorded only once. This chain's CDR3 is CASSGDRGLGTEAFF. The DNA of the CDR3 is TGTGCCAGCAGTGGAGACAGGGGCTTGGGGACTGAAGCTTTCTTT. The gene calls are TRBV25-1 and TRBJ1-1, with TRBD1 matching over 8 bases. After removal of 4 bases from V and 5 bases from J, the junction contained 9 bases not matched to a gene. This CDR3 region has 15 residues. The V gene's germline CDR1 is MGHDK and CDR2 SYGVNS.

In its sample, this clone was seen once. J is TRBJ1-1 and V is TRBV18; 8 nucleotides align to TRBD1. The CDR3 is 15 residues long. CDR1 is KGHSH, CDR2 LQKENI, per germline. The V and J ends lost 8 bases and 2 bases, in that order; junction bases with no gene match: 10. The DNA of the CDR3 is TGTGCCAGCGCCCGACAGGGGTCACGAAACACTGAAGCTTTCTTT. This encodes CASARQGSRNTEAFF.

V gene TRBV19 combines with J gene TRBJ2-1; weak D call: TRBD1 (6 bases). Germline CDR1 reads LNHDA; CDR2 reads SQIVND (reference sequence). The CDR3 runs 16 residues. V gave up 1 base and J gave up 0 bases, with 10 bases separating them. The CDR3 reads CASSIVRGGSYNEQFF. The CDR3 DNA reads TGTGCCAGTAGTATAGTGAGAGGGGGCTCCTACAATGAGCAGTTCTTC.

This clone was seen just once. V and J are TRBV9 and TRBJ1-2, with a weak D call TRBD1 (5 bases). Germline-derived CDR1 and CDR2 are SGDLS and YYNGEE. Trimming shortened V by 2 bases and J by 0 bases, and 17 bases separated the two germline ends. CDR3 size: 17 residues. CDR3 nucleotides: TGTGCCAGCAGCGTCCTGGACAAGGCTTCTCCTAACTATGGCTACACCTTC. It codes for CASSVLDKASPNYGYTF.

The V gene is TRBV15, the J gene TRBJ2-3; 7 nucleotides match TRBD2. Germline assignment: CDR1 LNHNV and CDR2 YYDKDF (reference sequence). V was clipped by 3 bases and J by 3 bases; unmatched bases: 3. The CDR3 is made up of 14 amino acids. The CDR3 region has the DNA TGTGCCACCAGCAGGAGGGACTATACAGATACGCAGTATTTT. Its translation is CATSRRDYTDTQYF. Supplemented by reference TRBV15 and TRBJ2-3, the full variable domain reads DAMVIQNPRYQVTQFGKPVTLSCSQTLNHNVMYWYQQKSSQAPKLLFHYYDKDFNNEADTPDNFQSRRPNTSFCFLDIRSPGLGDTAMYLCATSRRDYTDTQYFGPGTRLTVL.

The chain uses TRBV5-1 and TRBJ2-1; maybe TRBD1 (7 bases). V lost 2 bases and J 7 bases, leaving 10 bases between the germline ends. This CDR3 has 13 residues. The germline CDR1 and CDR2 sequences are SGHRS and YFSETQ. CDR3 sequence reads: CASSFAGGNEQFF. The CDR3 DNA is TGCGCCAGCAGCTTCGCAGGGGGGAATGAGCAGTTCTTC.

The chain links TRBV2 to TRBJ1-5; 7 bases fit TRBD1. Trimming cost V 6 bases and J 5 bases; bases outside gene matches: 4. The CDR3 has 13 amino acids. Germline V lookup: CDR1 SNHLY, CDR2 FYNNEI. The CDR3 is CASRGQPDQPQHF. In DNA form, the CDR3 reads TGTGCCAGCAGGGGACAGCCCGATCAGCCCCAGCATTTT.

The CDR3 protein is CASSQTNVGELFF. The DNA for the CDR3 is TGTGCCAGCAGCCAGACTAATGTCGGGGAGCTGTTTTTT. The chain couples TRBV3-1 (or the pseudogene TRBV3-2) to TRBJ2-2, with D possibly being TRBD2 (5 bases). V lost 3 bases to trimming and J lost 7 bases, with 9 bases between them. CDR3 length: 13 amino acids. The germline V gene has CDR1 LGHDT and CDR2 YNNKEL (reference sequence).

This chain connects TRBV27 to TRBJ1-4; a possible D gene is TRBD1 (5 bases). The ends were cut back, 6 bases at V and 5 bases at J, with 10 bases in the middle. Germline V gene data show CDR1 as MNHEY and CDR2 as SMNVEV (reference sequence). CDR3 length equals 13 residues. The CDR3 spells CASSRNRNEKLFF. CDR3 sequence (DNA): TGTGCCAGCAGCCGAAACAGGAATGAAAAACTGTTTTTT.

V usage is TRBV7-8 and J usage is TRBJ2-1; 11 bases are shared with TRBD2. V shed 2 bases, J shed 4 bases, and the junction held 4 bases outside the gene matches. This CDR3 has 16 residues. The germline V gene has CDR1 SGHVS and CDR2 FQNEAQ. The DNA for the CDR3 is TGTGCCAGCAGCTTACTAGCGGGAGGTCGATACAATGAGCAGTTCTTC. Residues: CASSLLAGGRYNEQFF.

Concerning this clone: The sample has other DNA sequences that encode this CDR3 too. This chain uses TRBV20-1 with TRBJ2-5; no reliable D call. Trimming removed 5 bases at V and 2 bases at J, with 3 bases between. This CDR3 spans 10 amino acids. Germline V gene lookup returns CDR1 DFQATT and CDR2 SNEGSKA (reference sequence). The CDR3 DNA sequence: TGCAGTGCTTTACAAGAGACCCAGTACTTC. This codes for CSALQETQYF.

V usage is TRBV7-9 and J usage is TRBJ2-5, with 9 bases lining up with TRBD1. This CDR3 is 16 amino acids long. Per germline, CDR1 SEHNR and CDR2 FQNEAQ (reference sequence). Germline trimming cut 4 bases from V and 0 bases from J; bases unmatched to any gene: 6. CDR3 in amino acids: CASSSRGQGYQETQYF. In nucleotides, the CDR3 is TGTGCCAGCAGCTCTCGAGGACAGGGGTACCAAGAGACCCAGTACTTC.

The chain recombines TRBV27 with TRBJ2-7; D not certain. Trimming pared 0 bases from V and 3 bases from J, leaving 6 bases between. The CDR3 contains 13 residues. Germline V gives CDR1 MNHEY, CDR2 SMNVEV (reference sequence). The chain's CDR3 is CASSLSGFYEQYF. CDR3 DNA sequence: TGTGCCAGCAGTTTATCCGGTTTCTACGAGCAGTACTTC.